This T cell receptor beta chain emerged from a study of OX40 agonist ivuxolimab in advanced cancers. Trimming took 0 bases from V and 3 from J; bases not matched to a gene: 2. CDR1 and CDR2 from the germline V gene are SGHTS and YDEGEE. The CDR3 sequence is 15 residues long. TCRdb's copy holds only in-frame clones and misses some; the assay was immunoSEQ multiplex PCR. The sample lists about 100,000 clones, about nine tenths occurring once. Study observations and caveats: Averaged across samples, CD8+ T cells carried more expanded clones than CD4+ did.

Notes on this clone: Its cognate antigen is unknown.

The source material was CD4+ or CD8+ T cells sorted from blood, sampled in a trial of the OX40 agonist ivuxolimab. The chain uses TRBV5-8 and TRBJ2-7, with 11 bases identical to TRBD2. This clonotype originated in an adult with an advanced solid tumor such as melanoma, head and neck, liver or kidney cancer. This CDR3 reads CASSLGGTSGYEQYF. The CDR3 DNA sequence: TGTGCCAGCAGCTTGGGGGGGACTAGCGGCTACGAGCAGTACTTC.